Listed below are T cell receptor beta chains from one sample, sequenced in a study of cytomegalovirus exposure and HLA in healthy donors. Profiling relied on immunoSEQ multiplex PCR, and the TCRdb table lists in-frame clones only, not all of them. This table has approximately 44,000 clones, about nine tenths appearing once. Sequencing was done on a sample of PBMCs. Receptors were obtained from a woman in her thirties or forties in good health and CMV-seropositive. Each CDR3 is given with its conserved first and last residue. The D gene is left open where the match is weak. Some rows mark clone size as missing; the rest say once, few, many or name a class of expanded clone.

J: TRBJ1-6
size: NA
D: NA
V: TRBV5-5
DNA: TGTGCCAGCAGCTTGATAGGGGCCTATAATTCACCCCTCCACTTT
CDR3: CASSLIGAYNSPLHF

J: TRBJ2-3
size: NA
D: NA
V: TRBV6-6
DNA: TGTGCCAGCAGGCAGGGGGGTGGTACGCAGTATTTT
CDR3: CASRQGGGTQYF

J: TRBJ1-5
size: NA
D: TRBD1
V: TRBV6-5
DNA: TGTGCCAGCAGCGTCGACAGGGGTGGCAATCAGCCCCAGCATTTT
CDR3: CASSVDRGGNQPQHF

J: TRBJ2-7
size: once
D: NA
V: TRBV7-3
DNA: TGTGCCAGCAGCCCCGGGGGTAACGAGCAGTACTTC
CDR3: CASSPGGNEQYF

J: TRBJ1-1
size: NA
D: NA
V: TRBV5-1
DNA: TGCGCCAGCAGCTTGGGAGGGGGATACACTGAAGCTTTCTTT
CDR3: CASSLGGGYTEAFF

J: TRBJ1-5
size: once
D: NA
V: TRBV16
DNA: TGTGCCAGCAGCCTAGGGGGAAGCAATCAGCCCCAGCATTTT
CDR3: CASSLGGSNQPQHF

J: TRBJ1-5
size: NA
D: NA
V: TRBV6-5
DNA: TGTGCCAGCAGTGCCTCGGGGGGCAATCAGCCCCAGCATTTT
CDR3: CASSASGGNQPQHF

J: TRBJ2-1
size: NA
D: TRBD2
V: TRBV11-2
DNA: TGTGCCAGCAGCTTCTGGACTAGCGGAAATAGAGAAGTGCAGTTCTTC
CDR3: CASSFWTSGNREVQFF

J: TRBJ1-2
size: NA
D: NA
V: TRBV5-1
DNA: TGCGCCAGCAGCTTGGCCGGAGACTATGGCTACACCTTC
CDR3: CASSLAGDYGYTF

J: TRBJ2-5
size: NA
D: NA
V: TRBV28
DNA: TGTGCCAGCAGTCAGGGGGGAGTTCTGAGGAAGGAGACCCAGTACTTC
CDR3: CASSQGGVLRKETQYF

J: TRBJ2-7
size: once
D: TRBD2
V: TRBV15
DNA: TGTGCCACCAGCAGACTCCAGGGGACTAGCGGGAGGGTTGGGTCCTACGAGCAGTACTTC
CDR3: CATSRLQGTSGRVGSYEQYF

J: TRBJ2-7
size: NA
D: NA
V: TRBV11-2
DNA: TGTGCCAGCAGCTTCCCAGGGCCCTACGAGCAGTACTTC
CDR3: CASSFPGPYEQYF

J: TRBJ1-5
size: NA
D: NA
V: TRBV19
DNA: TGTGCCAGTAGAGTATCCCTCTCTACCTTCAATCAGCCCCAGCATTTT
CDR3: CASRVSLSTFNQPQHF

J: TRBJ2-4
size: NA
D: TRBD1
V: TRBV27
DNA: TGTGCCAGCAGTCCCGGGACAGGGGGCCGGGGCATTCAGTACTTC
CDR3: CASSPGTGGRGIQYF

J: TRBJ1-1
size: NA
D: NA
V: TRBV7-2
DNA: TGTGCCAGCAGCTTATTTCAGGGGAACACTGAAGCTTTCTTT
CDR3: CASSLFQGNTEAFF

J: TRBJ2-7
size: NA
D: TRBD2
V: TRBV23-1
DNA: TGCGCCAGCAGTCGATACTTCTACAGTATTGGGACTAGCGGGAGCTACGAGCAGTACTTC
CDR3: CASSRYFYSIGTSGSYEQYF

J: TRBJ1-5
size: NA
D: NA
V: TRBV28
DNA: TGTGCCAGCAGTTTGGAGGGGCGAGGGGATAGCAATCAGCCCCAGCATTTT
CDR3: CASSLEGRGDSNQPQHF

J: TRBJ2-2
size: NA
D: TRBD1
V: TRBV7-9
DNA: TGTGCCAGCAGCCATACAGACAGGGGGAACACCGGGGAGCTGTTTTTT
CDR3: CASSHTDRGNTGELFF

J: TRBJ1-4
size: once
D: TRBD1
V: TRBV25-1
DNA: TGTGCCAGCAGTGAAACACTAACTCCGGGACAGGGTAATGAAAAACTGTTTTTT
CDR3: CASSETLTPGQGNEKLFF

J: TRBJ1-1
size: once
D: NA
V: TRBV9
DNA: TGTGCCAGCAGCCCCATAACGGGGAGGGTGGAAGCTTTCTTT
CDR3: CASSPITGRVEAFF

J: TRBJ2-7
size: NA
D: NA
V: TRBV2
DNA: TGTGCCAGCAGTGAAGAGAGGCCAACTTACTACGAGCAGTACTTC
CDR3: CASSEERPTYYEQYF

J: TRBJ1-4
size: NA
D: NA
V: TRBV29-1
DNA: TGCAGCGTTGGGACAGCCGTAAATGAAAAACTGTTTTTT
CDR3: CSVGTAVNEKLFF

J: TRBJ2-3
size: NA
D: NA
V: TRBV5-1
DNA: TGCGCCAGCAGTGGTCAGGAGGCAGATACGCAGTATTTT
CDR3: CASSGQEADTQYF

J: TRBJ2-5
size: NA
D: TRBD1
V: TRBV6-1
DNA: TGTGCCAGCAGTCCTCGGACAGGTCAAGAGACCCAGTACTTC
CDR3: CASSPRTGQETQYF

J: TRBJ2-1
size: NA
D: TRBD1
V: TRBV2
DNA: TGTGCCAGCAGTCAGGGGGCCAGGGGTTACAATGAGCAGTTCTTC
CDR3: CASSQGARGYNEQFF

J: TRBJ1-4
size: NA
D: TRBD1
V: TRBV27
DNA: TGTGCCAGCAGGCTCAGGGGGCCCCTCCCCTTTTTGTCCTCGTATAATGAAAAACTGTTTTTT
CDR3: CASRLRGPLPFLSSYNEKLFF

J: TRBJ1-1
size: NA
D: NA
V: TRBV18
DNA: TGTGCCAGCTCATCCGACAGGAACACTGAAGCTTTCTTT
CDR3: CASSSDRNTEAFF

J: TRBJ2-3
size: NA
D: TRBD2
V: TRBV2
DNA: TGTGCCAGCAAATTAGCGGGAGGTCCAGATACGCAGTATTTT
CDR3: CASKLAGGPDTQYF

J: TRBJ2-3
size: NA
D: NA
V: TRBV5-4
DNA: TGTGCCAGCAGCCCTCCGAGCACAGATACGCAGTATTTT
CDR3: CASSPPSTDTQYF

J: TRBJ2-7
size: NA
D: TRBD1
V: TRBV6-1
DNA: TGTGCCAGCAACCAAGCGACAGGGAACCTCTACGAGCAGTACTTC
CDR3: CASNQATGNLYEQYF

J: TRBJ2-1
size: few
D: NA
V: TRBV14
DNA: TGTGCCAGCAGCCAGCAGACTAGTTTGGTAGCGAGGTTCTTC
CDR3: CASSQQTSLVARFF

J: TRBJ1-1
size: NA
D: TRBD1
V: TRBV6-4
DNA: TGTGCCAGCAGCGAGGGGGCAAGGACTGAAGCTTTCTTT
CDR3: CASSEGARTEAFF

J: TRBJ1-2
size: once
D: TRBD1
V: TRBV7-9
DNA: TGTGCCAGCAGCAAAGGGGACAGGGAATCCAACGGCTACACCTTC
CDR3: CASSKGDRESNGYTF

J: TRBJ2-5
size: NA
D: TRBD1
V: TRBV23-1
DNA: TGCGCCAGCAGTCAATCGTCGGGACAGGGGTGCGAGACCCAGTACTTC
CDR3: CASSQSSGQGCETQYF

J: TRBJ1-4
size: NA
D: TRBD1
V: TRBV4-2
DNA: TGTGCCAGCAGCCAAGCGACAGGGCGAAAGGAAAAACTGTTTTTT
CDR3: CASSQATGRKEKLFF

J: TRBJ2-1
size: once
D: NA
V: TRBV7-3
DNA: TGTGCCAGCAGCCGATATGCGAACTTGGGGCGCGATTTATACAATGAGCAGTTCTTC
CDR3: CASSRYANLGRDLYNEQFF

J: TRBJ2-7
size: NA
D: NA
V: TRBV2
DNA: TGTGCCACGACGACAGGTTCTTACTCCTACGAGCAGTACTTC
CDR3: CATTTGSYSYEQYF

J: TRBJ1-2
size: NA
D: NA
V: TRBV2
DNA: TGTGCCAGCACCGAAGACCTAACAGCTAACTATGGCTACACCTTC
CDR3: CASTEDLTANYGYTF

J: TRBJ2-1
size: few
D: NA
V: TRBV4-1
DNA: TGCGCCAGCAGCCACGGGGAGCGTCCCTACAATGAGCAGTTCTTC
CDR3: CASSHGERPYNEQFF

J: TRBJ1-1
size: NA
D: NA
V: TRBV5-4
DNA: TGTGCCAGCAGCTTGGGGTCAGGCGCGACTGAAGCTTTCTTT
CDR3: CASSLGSGATEAFF

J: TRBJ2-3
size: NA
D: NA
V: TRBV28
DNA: TGTGCCAGCAGCCAGACAGGATTTGGTACGCAGTATTTT
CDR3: CASSQTGFGTQYF

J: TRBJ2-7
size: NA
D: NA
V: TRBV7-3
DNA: TGTGCCAGCAGCCCGTTGGGCTTGGAAGAGCAGTACTTC
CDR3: CASSPLGLEEQYF

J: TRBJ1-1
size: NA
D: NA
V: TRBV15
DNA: TGTGCCACCAGCAGGGAGATAAACACTGAAGCTTTCTTT
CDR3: CATSREINTEAFF

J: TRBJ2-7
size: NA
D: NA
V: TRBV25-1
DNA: TGTGCCAGCAGTGAATTCGTGAGCCTCGACGAGCAGTACTTC
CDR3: CASSEFVSLDEQYF

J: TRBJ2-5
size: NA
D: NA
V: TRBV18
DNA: TGTGCCAGCTCACCGCTACAAGAGACCCAGTACTTC
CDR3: CASSPLQETQYF

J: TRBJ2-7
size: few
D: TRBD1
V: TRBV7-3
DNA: TGTGCCAGCAGCTCACGACAGGGTGGTGAGCAGTACTTC
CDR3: CASSSRQGGEQYF